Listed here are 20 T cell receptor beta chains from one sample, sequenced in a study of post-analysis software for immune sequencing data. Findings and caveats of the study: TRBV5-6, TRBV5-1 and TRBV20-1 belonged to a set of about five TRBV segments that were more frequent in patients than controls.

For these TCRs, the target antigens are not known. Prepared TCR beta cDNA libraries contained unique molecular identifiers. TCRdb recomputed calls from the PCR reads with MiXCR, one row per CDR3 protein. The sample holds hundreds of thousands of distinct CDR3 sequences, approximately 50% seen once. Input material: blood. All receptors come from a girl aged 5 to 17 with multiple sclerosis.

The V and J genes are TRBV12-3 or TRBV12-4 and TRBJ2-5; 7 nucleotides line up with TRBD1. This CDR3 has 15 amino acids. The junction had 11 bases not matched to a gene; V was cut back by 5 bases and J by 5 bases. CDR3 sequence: CASSPNRGGAETQYF. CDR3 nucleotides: TGTGCCAGCAGTCCCAACAGGGGTGGGGCGGAGACCCAGTACTTC.

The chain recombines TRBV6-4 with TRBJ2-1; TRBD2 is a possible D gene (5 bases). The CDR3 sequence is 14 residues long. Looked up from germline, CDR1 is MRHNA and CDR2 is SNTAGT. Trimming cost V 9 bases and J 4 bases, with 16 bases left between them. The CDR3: CASSTGNNYNEQFF. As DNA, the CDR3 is TGTGCCAGTTCGACGGGAAACAATTACAATGAGCAGTTCTTC.

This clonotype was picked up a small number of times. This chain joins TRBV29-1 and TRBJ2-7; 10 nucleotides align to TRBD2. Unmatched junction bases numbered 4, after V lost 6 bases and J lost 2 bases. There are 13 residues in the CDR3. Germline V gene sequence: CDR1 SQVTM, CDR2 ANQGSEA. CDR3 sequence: CSVVTSGAYEQYF. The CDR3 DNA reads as TGCAGCGTCGTTACTAGCGGGGCCTACGAGCAGTACTTC.

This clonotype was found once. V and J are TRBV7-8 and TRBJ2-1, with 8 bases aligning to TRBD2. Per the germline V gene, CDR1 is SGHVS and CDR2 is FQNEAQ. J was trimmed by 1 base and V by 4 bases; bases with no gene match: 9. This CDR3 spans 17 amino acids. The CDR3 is CASSSPGLASSYNEQFF. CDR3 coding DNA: TGTGCCAGCAGCTCTCCCGGACTAGCTAGTTCCTACAATGAGCAGTTCTTC.

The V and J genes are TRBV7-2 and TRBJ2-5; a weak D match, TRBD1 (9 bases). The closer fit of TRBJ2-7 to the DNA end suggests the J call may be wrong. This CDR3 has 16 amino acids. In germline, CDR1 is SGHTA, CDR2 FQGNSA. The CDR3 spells CASSSEDRGLGYEQYF. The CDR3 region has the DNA TGTGCCAGCAGCAGCGAGGACAGGGGACTAGGCTACGAGCAGTACTTC.

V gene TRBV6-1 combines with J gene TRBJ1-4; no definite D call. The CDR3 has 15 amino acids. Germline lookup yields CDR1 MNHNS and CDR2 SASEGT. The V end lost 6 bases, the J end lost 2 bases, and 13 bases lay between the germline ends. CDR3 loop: CASSPVPGTNEKLFF. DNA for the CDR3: TGTGCCAGCAGCCCCGTACCCGGGACTAATGAAAAACTGTTTTTT.

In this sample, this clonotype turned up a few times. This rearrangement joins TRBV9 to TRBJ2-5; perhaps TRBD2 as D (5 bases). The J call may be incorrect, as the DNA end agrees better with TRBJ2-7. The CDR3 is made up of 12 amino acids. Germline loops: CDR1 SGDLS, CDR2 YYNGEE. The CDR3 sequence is CASSVGGNEQYF. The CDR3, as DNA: TGTGCCAGCAGCGTAGGAGGGAACGAGCAGTACTTC.

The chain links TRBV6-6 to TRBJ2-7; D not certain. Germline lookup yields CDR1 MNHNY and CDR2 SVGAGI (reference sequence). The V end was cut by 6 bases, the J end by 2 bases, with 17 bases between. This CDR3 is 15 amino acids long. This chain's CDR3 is CASRDRIRSTYEQYF. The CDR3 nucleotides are TGTGCCAGCAGGGATAGGATTCGGAGTACCTACGAGCAGTACTTC.

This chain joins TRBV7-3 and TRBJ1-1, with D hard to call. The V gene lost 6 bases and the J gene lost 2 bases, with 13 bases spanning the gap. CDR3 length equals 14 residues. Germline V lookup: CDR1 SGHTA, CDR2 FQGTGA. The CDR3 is CASSPGTINTEAFF. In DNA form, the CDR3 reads TGTGCCAGCAGTCCAGGTACAATTAACACTGAAGCTTTCTTT.

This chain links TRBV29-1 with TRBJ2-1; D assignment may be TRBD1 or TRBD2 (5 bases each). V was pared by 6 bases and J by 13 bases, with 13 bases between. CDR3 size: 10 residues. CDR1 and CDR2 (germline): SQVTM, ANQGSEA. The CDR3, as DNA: TGCAGCGTGAGGGACGGTCACCAGTTCTTC. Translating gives CSVRDGHQFF.

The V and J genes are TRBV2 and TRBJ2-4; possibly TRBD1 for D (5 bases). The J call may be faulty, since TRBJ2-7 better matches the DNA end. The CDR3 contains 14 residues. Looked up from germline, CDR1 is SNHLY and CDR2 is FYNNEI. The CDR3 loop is CASSDSYRTYEQYF. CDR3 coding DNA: TGTGCCAGCAGTGATAGCTACAGGACCTACGAGCAGTACTTC.

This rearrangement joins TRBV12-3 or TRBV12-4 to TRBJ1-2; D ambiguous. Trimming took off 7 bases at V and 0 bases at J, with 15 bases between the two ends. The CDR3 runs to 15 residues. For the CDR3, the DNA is TGTGCCAGCACCCCTTCGGACCCTACTAACTATGGCTACACCTTC. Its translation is CASTPSDPTNYGYTF.

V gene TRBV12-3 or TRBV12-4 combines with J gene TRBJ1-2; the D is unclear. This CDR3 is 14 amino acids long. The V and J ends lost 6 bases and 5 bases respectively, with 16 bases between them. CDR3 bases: TGTGCCAGCAGGGGAGCTATAACTCGGTATGGCTACACCTTC. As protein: CASRGAITRYGYTF.

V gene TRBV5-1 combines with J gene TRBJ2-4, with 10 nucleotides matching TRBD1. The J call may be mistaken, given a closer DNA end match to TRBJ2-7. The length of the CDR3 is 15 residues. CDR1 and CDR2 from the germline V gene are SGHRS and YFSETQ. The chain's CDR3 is CASSFTWTGGYEQYF. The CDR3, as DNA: TGCGCCAGCAGCTTTACCTGGACAGGGGGATACGAGCAGTACTTC.

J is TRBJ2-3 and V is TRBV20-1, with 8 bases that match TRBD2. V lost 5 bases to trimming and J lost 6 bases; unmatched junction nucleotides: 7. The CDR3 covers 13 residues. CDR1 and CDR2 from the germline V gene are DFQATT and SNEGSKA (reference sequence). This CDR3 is CSALSGVGDTQYF. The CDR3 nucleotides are TGCAGTGCTCTTAGCGGGGTGGGCGATACGCAGTATTTT.

CDR3 coding DNA: TGTGCCAGCAGCTTAAGCAGGGTTGGAGATACGCAGTATTTT. As protein: CASSLSRVGDTQYF. The chain carries TRBV7-6 and TRBJ2-3; TRBD1 might be the D (5 bases). CDR3 length: 14 amino acids. The V and J ends lost 2 bases and 5 bases respectively, with 11 bases between them. Germline lookup yields CDR1 SGHVS and CDR2 FNYEAQ.

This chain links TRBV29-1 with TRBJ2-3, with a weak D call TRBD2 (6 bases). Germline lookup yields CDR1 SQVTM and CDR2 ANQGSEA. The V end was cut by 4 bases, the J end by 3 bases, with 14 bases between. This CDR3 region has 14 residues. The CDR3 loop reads CSVVGTSRTDTQYF. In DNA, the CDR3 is TGCAGCGTTGTGGGAACTAGCCGGACAGATACGCAGTATTTT.

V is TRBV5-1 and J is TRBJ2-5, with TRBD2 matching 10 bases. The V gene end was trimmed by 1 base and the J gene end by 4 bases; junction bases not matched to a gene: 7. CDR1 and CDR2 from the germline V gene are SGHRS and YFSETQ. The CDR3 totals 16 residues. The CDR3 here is CASSLLSSGSGETQYF. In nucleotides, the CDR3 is TGCGCCAGCAGCTTGTTATCTAGCGGGAGTGGAGAGACCCAGTACTTC.

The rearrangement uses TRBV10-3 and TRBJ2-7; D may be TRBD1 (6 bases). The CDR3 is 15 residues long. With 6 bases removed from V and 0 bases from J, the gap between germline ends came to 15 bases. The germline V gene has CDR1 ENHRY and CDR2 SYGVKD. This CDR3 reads CAISAGDKGSYEQYF. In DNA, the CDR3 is TGTGCCATCAGCGCAGGGGACAAAGGCTCCTACGAGCAGTACTTC.

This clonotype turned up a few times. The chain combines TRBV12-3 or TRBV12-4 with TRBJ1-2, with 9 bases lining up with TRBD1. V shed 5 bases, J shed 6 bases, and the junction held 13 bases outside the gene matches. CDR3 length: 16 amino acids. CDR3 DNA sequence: TGTGCCAGCAGTGCACCCCTTACAGGGGGCGGTGATGGCTACACCTTC. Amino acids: CASSAPLTGGGDGYTF.